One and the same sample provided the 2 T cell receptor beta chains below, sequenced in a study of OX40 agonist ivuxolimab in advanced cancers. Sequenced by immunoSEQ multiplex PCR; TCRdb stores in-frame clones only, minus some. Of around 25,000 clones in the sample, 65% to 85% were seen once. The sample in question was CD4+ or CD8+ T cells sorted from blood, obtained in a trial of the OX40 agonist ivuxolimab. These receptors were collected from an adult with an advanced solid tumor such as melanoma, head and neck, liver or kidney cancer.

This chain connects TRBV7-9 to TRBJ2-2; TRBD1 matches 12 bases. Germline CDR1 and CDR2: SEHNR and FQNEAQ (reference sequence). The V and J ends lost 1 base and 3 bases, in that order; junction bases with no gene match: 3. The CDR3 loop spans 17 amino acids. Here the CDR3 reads CASSLGDRGLYTGELFF. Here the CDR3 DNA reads TGTGCCAGCAGCTTAGGGGACAGGGGGCTTTACACCGGGGAGCTGTTTTTT. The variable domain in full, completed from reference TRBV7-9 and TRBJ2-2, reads DTGVSQNPRHKITKRGQNVTFRCDPISEHNRLYWYRQTLGQGPEFLTYFQNEAQLEKSRLLSDRFSAERPKGSFSTLEIQRTEQGDSAMYLCASSLGDRGLYTGELFFGEGSRLTVL.

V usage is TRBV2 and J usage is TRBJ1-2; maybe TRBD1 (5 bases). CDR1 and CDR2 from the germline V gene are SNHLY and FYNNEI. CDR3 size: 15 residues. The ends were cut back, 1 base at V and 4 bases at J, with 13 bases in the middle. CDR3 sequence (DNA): TGTGCCAGCAGTGAAGATTTGGGGGTTTTCTATGGCTACACCTTC. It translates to CASSEDLGVFYGYTF.